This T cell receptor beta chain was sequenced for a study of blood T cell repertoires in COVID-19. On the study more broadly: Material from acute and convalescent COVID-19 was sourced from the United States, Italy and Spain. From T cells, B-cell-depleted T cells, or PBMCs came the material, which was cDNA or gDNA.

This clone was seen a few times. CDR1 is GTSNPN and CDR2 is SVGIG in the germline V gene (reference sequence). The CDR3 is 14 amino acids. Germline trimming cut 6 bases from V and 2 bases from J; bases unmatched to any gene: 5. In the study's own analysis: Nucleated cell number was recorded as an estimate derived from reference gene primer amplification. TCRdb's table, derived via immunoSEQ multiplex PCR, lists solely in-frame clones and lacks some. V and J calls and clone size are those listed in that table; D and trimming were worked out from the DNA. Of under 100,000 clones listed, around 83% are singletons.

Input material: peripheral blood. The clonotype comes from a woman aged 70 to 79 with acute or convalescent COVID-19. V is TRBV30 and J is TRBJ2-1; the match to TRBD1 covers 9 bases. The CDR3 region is CACARDRAYNEQFF. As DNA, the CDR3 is TGTGCCTGTGCCCGGGACAGGGCCTACAATGAGCAGTTCTTC.